This entry lists 26 T cell receptor beta chains sequenced from one sample in a study of cytomegalovirus exposure and HLA in healthy donors. Generated by immunoSEQ multiplex PCR, the TCRdb table keeps only in-frame clones and is missing some. The repertoire holds under 150,000 clones, about 88% seen once, with less than 9% in the top ten. The sequencing input was PBMCs. Receptors originate from a man aged 18 to 30 in good health and CMV-seropositive.

V gene TRBV19 combines with J gene TRBJ2-1; 7 nucleotides match TRBD2. The CDR3 has 13 residues. Trimming at V came to 0 bases and at J to 8 bases, leaving 1 base not matched to a gene. CDR1 LNHDA and CDR2 SQIVND come from the germline V gene (reference sequence). Written as DNA, the CDR3 is TGTGCCAGTAGTATAGATCGGGGGGATGAGCAGTTCTTC. This encodes CASSIDRGDEQFF.

This clone came up a few times. The chain employs TRBV7-9 and TRBJ1-4; TRBD1 agrees at 8 bases. V lost 5 bases, J lost 8 bases, and 7 bases stayed unmatched. The CDR3 runs to 14 residues. Germline V gene lookup returns CDR1 SEHNR and CDR2 FQNEAQ (reference sequence). The CDR3: CASSPGQGAEKLFF. In DNA, the CDR3 is TGTGCCAGCAGCCCAGGGCAGGGGGCGGAAAAACTGTTTTTT.

The rearrangement uses TRBV9 and TRBJ2-2; D may be TRBD1 (6 bases). CDR3 length: 15 amino acids. Germline V gene sequence: CDR1 SGDLS, CDR2 YYNGEE. Trimming left V 4 bases short and J 1 base short, with 11 bases between. The CDR3, as DNA: TGTGCCAGCAGCTACCGGGACAAGAACACCGGGGAGCTGTTTTTT. Protein: CASSYRDKNTGELFF.

The gene calls are TRBV7-2 and TRBJ1-1; D is unresolved. CDR1 and CDR2 (germline): SGHTA, FQGNSA. V lost 4 bases to trimming and J lost 10 bases, with 16 bases between them. CDR3 size: 13 residues. In nucleotides, the CDR3 is TGTGCCAGCAGCTCCCCTGGAGGGATGGGAGCTTTCTTT. Amino acids: CASSSPGGMGAFF.

The rearrangement uses TRBV6-1 and TRBJ1-5; tentative D call: TRBD1 (6 bases). V lost 9 bases to trimming and J lost 3 bases, with 12 bases between them. Germline V lookup: CDR1 MNHNS, CDR2 SASEGT. CDR3 length: 13 residues. The DNA of the CDR3 is TGTGCCAGTAACCGGGACAACAATCAGCCCCAGCATTTT. Protein product: CASNRDNNQPQHF.

The chain uses TRBV5-4 and TRBJ2-5, with unresolved D. The CDR3 is 13 amino acids. Trimming took off 2 bases at V and 3 bases at J, with 8 bases between the two ends. From germline, CDR1 is SGHNT and CDR2 YYREEE (reference sequence). This CDR3 reads CASSFYTEETQYF. CDR3 nucleotides: TGTGCCAGCAGCTTTTATACGGAAGAGACCCAGTACTTC.

V is TRBV10-3 and J is TRBJ2-7, with 8 bases lining up with TRBD2. The CDR3 loop spans 17 amino acids. V was clipped by 0 bases and J by 0 bases; unmatched bases: 7. Per the germline V gene, CDR1 is ENHRY and CDR2 is SYGVKD. CDR3 sequence (DNA): TGTGCCATCAGTGAGTCGTTAGCGGGACCGAGCTCCTACGAGCAGTACTTC. This gives the protein CAISESLAGPSSYEQYF.

The chain couples TRBV27 to TRBJ2-1, with D tentatively TRBD1 (6 bases). Trimming stripped 3 bases from V and 6 bases from J, with 18 bases between. This CDR3 spans 16 amino acids. From germline, CDR1 is MNHEY and CDR2 SMNVEV (reference sequence). The CDR3 nucleotides read TGTGCCAGCAGTTTCGTATATACAGGGTCGGGCAATGAGCAGTTCTTC. Its translation is CASSFVYTGSGNEQFF.

This clone was detected once. The V gene is TRBV2, the J gene TRBJ1-2; TRBD1 is a possible D gene (5 bases). The germline V gene encodes CDR1 SNHLY and CDR2 FYNNEI. The V end was cut by 8 bases, the J end by 2 bases, with 18 bases between. The CDR3 runs 15 residues. The CDR3 sequence is CASSTAGEPNYGYTF. For the CDR3, the DNA is TGTGCCAGCTCCACGGCGGGGGAGCCAAACTATGGCTACACCTTC.

V gene TRBV5-6 combines with J gene TRBJ2-1; 7 nucleotides match TRBD2. The CDR3 contains 16 residues. Germline lookup yields CDR1 SGHDT and CDR2 YYEEEE. V lost 0 bases and J lost 6; bases outside the gene matches: 9. In DNA form, the CDR3 reads TGTGCCAGCAGCTTGGCGCATTCATGGGGGGGCAATGAGCAGTTCTTC. It encodes CASSLAHSWGGNEQFF. Complete variable domain (other parts from reference TRBV5-6 and TRBJ2-1): DAGVTQSPTHLIKTRGQQVTLRCSPKSGHDTVSWYQQALGQGPQFIFQYYEEEERQRGNFPDRFSGHQFPNYSSELNVNALLLGDSALYLCASSLAHSWGGNEQFFGPGTRLTVL.

This sequence joins TRBV7-8 and TRBJ2-3, with TRBD1 as a possible D gene (6 bases). Trimming took off 1 base at V and 1 base at J, with 6 bases between the two ends. This CDR3 comprises 14 residues. Per germline, CDR1 SGHVS and CDR2 FQNEAQ. CDR3 region: CASSLEGGTDTQYF. The CDR3, as DNA: TGTGCCAGCAGCTTAGAGGGGGGCACAGATACGCAGTATTTT.

The chain combines TRBV29-1 with TRBJ2-4, with D unresolved. The CDR3 covers 14 residues. Trimming took 4 bases from V and 4 from J, leaving 14 bases between them. The germline gives CDR1 SQVTM, CDR2 ANQGSEA. The CDR3 coding sequence is TGCAGCGTTGTGAGCTTGGCGGTTAAAAACATTCAGTACTTC. As protein: CSVVSLAVKNIQYF.

In this sample, this clone turned up once. This sequence joins TRBV6-5 and TRBJ1-3; tentatively, D is TRBD1 (5 bases). This CDR3 is built from 16 residues. Germline assignment: CDR1 MNHEY and CDR2 SVGAGI. Trimming stripped 0 bases from V and 2 bases from J, with 11 bases between. For the CDR3, the DNA is TGTGCCAGCAGTTACTCGAGAGGAGGGGCTGGAAACACCATATATTTT. This gives the protein CASSYSRGGAGNTIYF.

The chain employs TRBV14 and TRBJ1-1; D call uncertain. V lost 4 bases and J 5 bases, leaving 11 bases between the germline ends. The length of the CDR3 is 13 residues. CDR1 is SGHDN and CDR2 is FVKESK in the germline V gene. The CDR3, as DNA: TGTGCCAGCAGCCGGTCTCGAGCAACTGAAGCTTTCTTT. This codes for CASSRSRATEAFF. The full variable domain, completed using reference TRBV14 and TRBJ1-1, is EAGVTQFPSHSVIEKGQTVTLRCDPISGHDNLYWYRRVMGKEIKFLLHFVKESKQDESGMPNNRFLAERTGGTYSTLKVQPAELEDSGVYFCASSRSRATEAFFGQGTRLTVV.

The rearrangement joins TRBV11-2 to TRBJ2-5; 8 positions agree with TRBD2. This CDR3 spans 15 amino acids. V gave up 1 base and J gave up 2 bases; unmatched junction bases: 3. The germline CDR1 and CDR2 sequences are SGHAT and FQNNGV. The CDR3 DNA reads as TGTGCCAGCAGCTTAGTCAGCGGGAGACAAGAGACCCAGTACTTC. This codes for CASSLVSGRQETQYF. Full variable domain (missing parts from reference TRBV11-2 and TRBJ2-5): EAGVAQSPRYKIIEKRQSVAFWCNPISGHATLYWYQQILGQGPKLLIQFQNNGVVDDSQLPKDRFSAERLKGVDSTLKIQPAKLEDSAVYLCASSLVSGRQETQYFGPGTRLLVL.

The gene calls are TRBV9 and TRBJ2-3; TRBD2 agrees at 7 bases. The CDR3 totals 16 residues. Germline-derived CDR1 and CDR2 are SGDLS and YYNGEE. V was pared by 6 bases and J by 2 bases, with 12 bases of the junction left unmatched. For the CDR3, the DNA is TGTGCCAGCAACCGCGGGAGTGGGATCCCCACAGATACGCAGTATTTT. Translating it yields CASNRGSGIPTDTQYF.

The gene calls are TRBV4-2 and TRBJ1-6; TRBD1 is a possible D gene (6 bases). CDR1 and CDR2 (germline): LGHNA, YNFKEQ. The CDR3 runs to 20 residues. Trimming cost V 5 bases and J 8 bases, with 31 bases left between them. The CDR3 sequence: CASSLSAGPPSRGLDSPLHF. CDR3 nucleotide sequence: TGTGCCAGCAGCTTATCAGCCGGGCCACCTTCCAGGGGATTGGATTCACCCCTCCACTTT.

The rearrangement links TRBV19 to TRBJ1-4, with D possibly TRBD1 on 6 matching bases. Germline V CDR1 and CDR2: LNHDA, SQIVND (reference sequence). V was shortened by 6 bases and J by 5 bases, with 10 bases between the two germline ends. This CDR3 contains 13 residues. As DNA, the CDR3 is TGTGCCAGTAGACAGGGAGAGAATGAAAAACTGTTTTTT. Translating it yields CASRQGENEKLFF. The whole variable domain, filled in from reference TRBV19 and TRBJ1-4, reads DGGITQSPKYLFRKEGQNVTLSCEQNLNHDAMYWYRQDPGQGLRLIYYSQIVNDFQKGDIAEGYSVSREKKESFPLTVTSAQKNPTAFYLCASRQGENEKLFFGSGTQLSVL.

The chain is built from TRBV7-8 and TRBJ2-4; 15 bases agree with TRBD2. The length of the CDR3 is 17 residues. V was clipped by 3 bases and J by 7 bases; unmatched bases: 7. The germline V gene encodes CDR1 SGHVS and CDR2 FQNEAQ. The CDR3 sequence: CASSFGLAGGWDNIQYF. The CDR3 DNA reads TGTGCCAGCAGCTTCGGACTAGCGGGAGGGTGGGATAACATTCAGTACTTC.

The CDR3 sequence is CASSYREGRSYEQYF. The CDR3 DNA sequence: TGTGCCAGCAGTTACCGGGAGGGACGATCCTACGAGCAGTACTTC. The V gene is TRBV6-5, the J gene TRBJ2-7; TRBD2 matches 8 bases. Germline-derived CDR1 and CDR2 are MNHEY and SVGAGI. There are 15 residues in the CDR3. V gave up 2 bases and J gave up 1 base; unmatched junction bases: 4.

This clone appeared once. The chain uses TRBV18 and TRBJ1-1, with a tentative D call TRBD1 (5 bases). Per germline, CDR1 KGHSH and CDR2 LQKENI. The CDR3 loop spans 16 amino acids. Trimming removed 1 base from V and 5 bases from J, with 17 bases in between. The CDR3 bases are TGTGCCAGCTCACCACGTCTGACACGGGGGGAAACTGAAGCTTTCTTT. This codes for CASSPRLTRGETEAFF.

The chain is built from TRBV9 and TRBJ2-3; D gene uncertain. Germline V gene sequence: CDR1 SGDLS, CDR2 YYNGEE. The ends were cut back, 0 bases at V and 2 bases at J, with 7 bases in the middle. This CDR3 region has 14 residues. The CDR3 DNA follows: TGTGCCAGCAGCGTAGGGCTGCTCACAGATACGCAGTATTTT. This encodes CASSVGLLTDTQYF.

The V call is TRBV11-2, the J call TRBJ1-4; perhaps TRBD1 as D (6 bases). The CDR3 spans 15 residues. V lost 5 bases, J lost 4 bases, and 14 bases lay in between. Germline V gives CDR1 SGHAT, CDR2 FQNNGV. CDR3 bases: TGTGCCAGCAGCACCGCAGGGGATATTAATGAAAAACTGTTTTTT. This sequence encodes CASSTAGDINEKLFF.

The CDR3 protein is CASSFKRGEPNYGYTF. CDR3 coding DNA: TGTGCCAGCAGCTTTAAAAGGGGCGAACCTAACTATGGCTACACCTTC. V usage is TRBV5-4 and J usage is TRBJ1-2; a weak D match, TRBD1 (5 bases). Trimming took off 2 bases at V and 0 bases at J, with 14 bases between the two ends. Germline V gene lookup returns CDR1 SGHNT and CDR2 YYREEE (reference sequence). This CDR3 comprises 16 residues.

The chain's CDR3 is CASSIGAHRTVSYNEQFF. The DNA for the CDR3 is TGTGCCAGTAGTATAGGGGCCCACAGGACAGTCTCCTACAATGAGCAGTTCTTC. The chain carries TRBV19 and TRBJ2-1, with a possible D match to TRBD1 (6 bases). The V end was cut by 1 base, the J end by 0 bases, with 16 bases between. The germline V gene encodes CDR1 LNHDA and CDR2 SQIVND (reference sequence). The CDR3 spans 18 residues.

The chain joins TRBV30 to TRBJ1-2, with D unclear. The CDR3 runs to 13 residues. Trimming pared 0 bases from V and 4 bases from J, leaving 9 bases between. Germline assignment: CDR1 GTSNPN and CDR2 SVGIG (reference sequence). CDR3 nucleotides: TGTGCCTGGAGTGTAGGGAGGTCCTATGGCTACACCTTC. Protein sequence: CAWSVGRSYGYTF.